One T cell receptor (beta chain) is described in this entry. In the original processing: Cell counts per sample came from amplifying reference gene primers. Using immunoSEQ multiplex PCR, the repertoire was profiled, and TCRdb retains in-frame clones only, with some absent. V and J calls and clone size are given by that table; D and trimming were obtained from the DNA. The data contain 140,000 to 150,000 clones, just under 80% of them singletons. The CDR3 runs 14 residues. CDR1 and CDR2 (germline): KGHSH, LQKENI. V lost 6 bases, J lost 1 base, and 12 bases lay in between. The data derive from a study of blood T cell repertoires in COVID-19. As for the study in general: Spain, Italy and the United States supplied samples that represented acute and convalescent COVID-19. Nucleic acid was either cDNA or gDNA, and it came from T cells, B-cell-depleted T cells, or PBMCs.

The sequenced sample consisted of peripheral blood. The clonotype originates from a woman in her sixties with acute or convalescent COVID-19. V is TRBV18 and J is TRBJ2-5; TRBD2 is a possible D gene (6 bases). The CDR3 DNA is TGTGCCAGCTCGCCCCGGGACTTCCAAGAGACCCAGTACTTC. Translating gives CASSPRDFQETQYF.